This is a list of T cell receptor beta chains from one sample in a study of blood T cell repertoires in COVID-19. Here immunoSEQ multiplex PCR was the method, and the copy in TCRdb shows in-frame clones only, minus some. Counted here are around 210,000 clones, 85% occurring once; the ten biggest clones make up about 5.1%. The sequencing sample was made of peripheral blood. The receptors derive from a man in his forties or fifties with COVID-19, enrolled during active disease. CDR3s include the opening cysteine and the closing phenylalanine or tryptophan. The order of the fields is CDR3 protein, CDR3 DNA, J gene, V gene, D gene. The D gene is left open where the match is weak.

CDR3aa: CATRGGGRSPETQYF
CDR3nt: TGTGCCACCCGGGGCGGGGGGCGTAGTCCAGAGACCCAGTACTTC
j_gene: TRBJ2-5
v_gene: TRBV10-3
d_gene: TRBD2

CDR3aa: CASSLAYLGATYTYNEQFF
CDR3nt: TGTGCCAGCAGCTTAGCCTACTTGGGAGCGACGTATACCTACAATGAGCAGTTCTTC
j_gene: TRBJ2-1
v_gene: TRBV7-2
d_gene: -

CDR3aa: CASSLTGGRRETQYF
CDR3nt: TGCGCCAGCAGCCTTACGGGGGGGAGGCGAGAGACCCAGTACTTC
j_gene: TRBJ2-5
v_gene: TRBV4-3
d_gene: TRBD2

CDR3aa: CASSVDGTNEKLFF
CDR3nt: TGTGCCAGCAGCGTAGACGGTACTAATGAAAAACTGTTTTTT
j_gene: TRBJ1-4
v_gene: TRBV9
d_gene: -

CDR3aa: CASSQVRLAGYQETQYF
CDR3nt: TGTGCCAGCAGCCAAGTCCGACTAGCGGGGTACCAAGAGACCCAGTACTTC
j_gene: TRBJ2-5
v_gene: TRBV3-1/TRBV3-2
d_gene: TRBD2

CDR3aa: CASSLDRVDGELFF
CDR3nt: TGTGCCAGCAGCTTGGACAGGGTGGACGGGGAGCTGTTTTTT
j_gene: TRBJ2-2
v_gene: TRBV7-3
d_gene: TRBD1

CDR3aa: CAIRRGGTDNSPLHF
CDR3nt: TGTGCCATCAGGAGGGGCGGGACAGATAATTCACCCCTCCACTTT
j_gene: TRBJ1-6
v_gene: TRBV10-3
d_gene: TRBD1

CDR3aa: CASSLSGGGGGELFF
CDR3nt: TGTGCCAGCAGTTTAAGCGGGGGGGGCGGCGGGGAGCTGTTTTTT
j_gene: TRBJ2-2
v_gene: TRBV27
d_gene: TRBD2

CDR3aa: CAWGKADTEAFF
CDR3nt: TGTGCCTGGGGAAAGGCGGACACTGAAGCTTTCTTT
j_gene: TRBJ1-1
v_gene: TRBV30
d_gene: -

CDR3aa: CASSLRGQVTYEQYF
CDR3nt: TGTGCCAGCAGCTTAAGGGGACAGGTGACCTACGAGCAGTACTTC
j_gene: TRBJ2-7
v_gene: TRBV11-2
d_gene: TRBD1

CDR3aa: CASSLRTSGGPNEQFF
CDR3nt: TGTGCCAGCAGCCTTCGGACTAGCGGGGGCCCAAATGAGCAGTTCTTC
j_gene: TRBJ2-1
v_gene: TRBV7-9
d_gene: TRBD2

CDR3aa: CASSPRGAVQETQYF
CDR3nt: TGTGCCAGCAGCCCACGTGGGGCCGTCCAAGAGACCCAGTACTTC
j_gene: TRBJ2-5
v_gene: TRBV5-8
d_gene: -